This TCR beta chain came from a study of a mutant IDH1 vaccine in newly diagnosed glioma. At the level of the study: The sex distribution of treated patients was 62.5% male and roughly 38% female, with a mean age of roughly 40 years.

Measured with immunoSEQ multiplex PCR; TCRdb has only the in-frame clones, and not every one. The sample has 30,000 to 40,000 clones, under 80% seen once; the top ten hold 9% to 10%. Unmatched junction bases numbered 14, after V lost 2 bases and J lost 6 bases. The CDR3 is 18 amino acids. Germline assignment: CDR1 LGHNA and CDR2 YNFKEQ. Noted time point: baseline, week 1 (first vaccination visit). Treatment noted: pre-vaccination baseline after standard-of-care therapy. The sequencing used PBMCs, collected from a glioma patient treated with radiotherapy, temozolomide or both. The rearrangement uses TRBV4-2 and TRBJ2-1; 9 bases are a match to TRBD1. This receptor was taken from a man aged 35 to 55 with glioma. Some clones in this sample may be carry-over from other donors' samples. CDR3 sequence reads: CASSQLFPTGGEGNEQFF. The CDR3, as DNA: TGTGCCAGCAGCCAACTCTTCCCTACAGGGGGCGAAGGCAATGAGCAGTTCTTC.